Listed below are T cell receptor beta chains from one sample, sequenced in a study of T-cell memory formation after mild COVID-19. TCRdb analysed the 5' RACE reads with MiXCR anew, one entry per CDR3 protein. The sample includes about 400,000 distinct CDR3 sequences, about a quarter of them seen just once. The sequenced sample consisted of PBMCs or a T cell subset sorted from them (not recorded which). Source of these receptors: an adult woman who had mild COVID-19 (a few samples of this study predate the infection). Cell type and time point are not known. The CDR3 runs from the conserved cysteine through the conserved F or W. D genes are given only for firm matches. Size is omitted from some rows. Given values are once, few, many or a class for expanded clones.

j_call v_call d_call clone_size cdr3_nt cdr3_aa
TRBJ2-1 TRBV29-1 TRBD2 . TGCAGCGTTCGGGCTAGCGGGGGGGCCTATGAGCAGTTCTTC CSVRASGGAYEQFF
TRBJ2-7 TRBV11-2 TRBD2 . TGTGCCAGCAGCCCTGGGACTAGCGGGGGGGGCGAGCAGTACTTC CASSPGTSGGGEQYF
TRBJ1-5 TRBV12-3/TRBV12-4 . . TGTGCCAGCAGTTTAGGGCCTCCTAATCAGCCCCAGCATTTT CASSLGPPNQPQHF
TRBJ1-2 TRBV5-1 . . TGCGCCAGCAGCATTTCAGGGATATCCCCTTATGGCTACACCTTC CASSISGISPYGYTF
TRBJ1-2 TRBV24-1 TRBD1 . TGTGCCACCAGTGATTCCACAGGGGCCGCACGCGAATACACCTTC CATSDSTGAAREYTF
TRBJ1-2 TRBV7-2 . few TGTGCCAGCAGCCCACCGAACGGGTTCTATGGCTACACCTTC CASSPPNGFYGYTF
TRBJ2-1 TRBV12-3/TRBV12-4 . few TGTGCCAGCAGCTTTCAGCACTCTGGCAATGAGCAGTTCTTC CASSFQHSGNEQFF
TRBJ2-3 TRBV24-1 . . TGTGCCACCAGTGACCATTTCGCCTCAGGGGAACCTAGCACAGATACGCAGTATTTT CATSDHFASGEPSTDTQYF
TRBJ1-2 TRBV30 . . TGTGCCTGGACCCCATGGGCATCTGGCTACACCTTC CAWTPWASGYTF
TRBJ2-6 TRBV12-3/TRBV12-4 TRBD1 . TGTGCCAGCAGCTGGGGACAGGGGTCTGGGGCCAACGTCCTGACTTTC CASSWGQGSGANVLTF
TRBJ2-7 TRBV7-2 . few TGTGCCAGCAGCTTAGAGGCAGCCAGCCCTAGGGAGCAGTACTTC CASSLEAASPREQYF
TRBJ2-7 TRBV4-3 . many TGCGCCAGCAGCCCTGAGAGCTCCTACGAGCAGTACTTC CASSPESSYEQYF
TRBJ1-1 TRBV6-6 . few TGTGCCAGCAGTTCCGATGAGGTTGAAGCTTTCTTT CASSSDEVEAFF
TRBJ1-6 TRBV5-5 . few TGTGCCAGCAGCCTGCCTGACGGGACCGACAGAAGGTCACCCCTCCACTTT CASSLPDGTDRRSPLHF
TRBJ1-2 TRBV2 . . TGTGCCAGCAGTGAAGCTAATGGCTACACCTTC CASSEANGYTF
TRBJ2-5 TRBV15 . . TGTGCCACCAGCAGAGGCGGCAGACGGGAGACCCAGTACTTC CATSRGGRRETQYF
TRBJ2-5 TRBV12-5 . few TGTGCTAGTGGTTTGGGTTTATTGGTGGGGGCCGGAGAGACCCAGTACTTC CASGLGLLVGAGETQYF
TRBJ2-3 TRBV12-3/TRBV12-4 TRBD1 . TGTGCCAGCAGTTTAATCGCTCAGGGGACAGATGATACGCAGTATTTT CASSLIAQGTDDTQYF
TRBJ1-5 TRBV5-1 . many TGCGCCAGCAGCTTCGACGGTGATCAGCCCCAGCATTTT CASSFDGDQPQHF
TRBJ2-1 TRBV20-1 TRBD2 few TGCAGTGCTAGACGACGGACTAGCGGGAGCGATGAGCAGTTCTTC CSARRRTSGSDEQFF
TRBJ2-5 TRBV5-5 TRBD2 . TGTGCCAGCAGCCTGACTAGCGGGGTTCCCATGACCCAGTACTTC CASSLTSGVPMTQYF
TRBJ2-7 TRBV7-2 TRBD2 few TGTGCCAGTAGGACCTTTGGGACTAGCGGCTACGAGCAGTACTTC CASRTFGTSGYEQYF
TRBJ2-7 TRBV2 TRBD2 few TGTGCCAGCAGTGAAGGACTAGCGGGGATTTACGAGCAGTACTTC CASSEGLAGIYEQYF
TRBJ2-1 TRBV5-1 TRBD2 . TGCGCCAGCACGAAAGCGGGGGGATACAATGAGCAGTTCTTC CASTKAGGYNEQFF
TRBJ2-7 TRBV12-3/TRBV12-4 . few TGTGCCAGCAGTCCGGGGGCAAGCTCCTACGAGCAGTACTTC CASSPGASSYEQYF
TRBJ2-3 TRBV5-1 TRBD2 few TGCGCCAGCAGCTTCCCGCGGGGGGGCGGCACAGATACGCAGTATTTT CASSFPRGGGTDTQYF
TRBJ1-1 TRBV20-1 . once TGCAGTGCTAGAATATCGGGGGCGCGGAACACTGAAGCTTTCTTT CSARISGARNTEAFF
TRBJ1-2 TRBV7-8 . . TGTGCCAGCAGCTTAGCGCGAGCGGGCTATGGCTACACCTTC CASSLARAGYGYTF
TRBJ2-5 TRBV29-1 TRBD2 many TGCAGCGTTGTTGCGGGGGAAGAGACCCAGTACTTC CSVVAGEETQYF
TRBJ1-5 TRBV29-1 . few TGCAGCGTTGCCGGTACAGGGAATCAGCCCCAGCATTTT CSVAGTGNQPQHF
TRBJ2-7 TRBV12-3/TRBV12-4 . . TGTGCCAGCAGTTTGGAGGGGTTCGAGCAGTACTTC CASSLEGFEQYF
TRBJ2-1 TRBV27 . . TGTGCCAGCAGTTTTGGAGGGCCGGGTAATGAGCAGTTCTTC CASSFGGPGNEQFF
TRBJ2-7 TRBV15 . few TGTGCCACCAGCCCCGATGGACCCGAGCAGTACTTC CATSPDGPEQYF
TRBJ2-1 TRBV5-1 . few TGCGCCAGCAGCATGGTGGGGGGACGGTACAATGAGCAGTTCTTC CASSMVGGRYNEQFF
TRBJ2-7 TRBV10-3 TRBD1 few TGTGCCATCAGTGAGCAGGGACAGCCCAGCTACGAGCAGTACTTC CAISEQGQPSYEQYF
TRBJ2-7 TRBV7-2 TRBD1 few TGTGCCAGCAGCTCGAGACAGGGCCAAATGTCCGAGCAGTACTTC CASSSRQGQMSEQYF
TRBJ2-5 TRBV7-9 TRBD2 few TGTGCCAGCAGCACGGGGTCGGGAGGGGAGACCCAGTACTTC CASSTGSGGETQYF
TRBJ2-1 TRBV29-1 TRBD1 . TGCAGCGTCCGGGGACAGGGGGCCGACAATGAGCAGTTCTTC CSVRGQGADNEQFF
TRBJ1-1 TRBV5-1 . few TGCGCCAGCAGTCGGAGACGAGGAGGAACTGAAGCTTTCTTT CASSRRRGGTEAFF
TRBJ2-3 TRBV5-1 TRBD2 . TGCGCCAGCAGCTTTCAGACTAGCGGGAGTTCAGATACGCAGTATTTT CASSFQTSGSSDTQYF
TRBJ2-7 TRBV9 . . TGTGCCAGCAGCGTTAGGGCAGACAATTACCCTTACGAGCAGTACTTC CASSVRADNYPYEQYF
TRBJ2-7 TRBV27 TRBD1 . TGTGCCAGCAGTCGAACCGGGACAGGGTTCCACGAGCAGTACTTC CASSRTGTGFHEQYF
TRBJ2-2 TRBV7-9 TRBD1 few TGTGCCGCCCCCATGGGACAGCGGACGTTCACCGGGGAGCTGTTTTTT CAAPMGQRTFTGELFF
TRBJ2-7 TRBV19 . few TGTGCCAGTAGTCAACAAATAGCGGAGGGGGCCTACGAGCAGTACTTC CASSQQIAEGAYEQYF
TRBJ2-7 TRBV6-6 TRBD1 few TGTGCCAGCACCCCCGGGACAGGGCGTGACGAGCAGTACTTC CASTPGTGRDEQYF
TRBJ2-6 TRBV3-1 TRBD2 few TGTGCCAGCAGCCCCCGGGGCGAGCGGGGAGACTCTGGGGCCAACGTCCTGACTTTC CASSPRGERGDSGANVLTF
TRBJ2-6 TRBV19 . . TGTGCCAGTAGTACGACATTCTCTGGGGCCAACGTCCTGACTTTC CASSTTFSGANVLTF
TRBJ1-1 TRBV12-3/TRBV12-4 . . TGTGCCAGCAGTTTAAACGGCATTATGAACACTGAAGCTTTCTTT CASSLNGIMNTEAFF
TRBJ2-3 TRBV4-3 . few TGCGCCAGCAGCCAAGATAGGGCTAGCCGTTTCACAGATACGCAGTATTTT CASSQDRASRFTDTQYF
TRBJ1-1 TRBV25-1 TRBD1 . TGTGCCAGCAGTGAATCGGACAGGGGGTTGACTGAAGCTTTCTTT CASSESDRGLTEAFF
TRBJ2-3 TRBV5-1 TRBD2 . TGCGCCAGCAGCTTCCTAGCGGGGGGCCAGGGTGAGCAAGATACGCAGTATTTT CASSFLAGGQGEQDTQYF
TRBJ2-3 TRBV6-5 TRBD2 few TGTGCCAGCAGTTACCTAGGCCTAGCGGGTGTAGGAACGCAGTATTTT CASSYLGLAGVGTQYF
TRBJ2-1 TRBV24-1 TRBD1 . TGTGCCACCAGCCCCCGGGACAGGGAAGGCAATGAGCAGTTCTTC CATSPRDREGNEQFF
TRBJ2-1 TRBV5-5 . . TGTGCCAGCAGCTTAGTTCTGGGGGATTGGGACAAGAATGAGCAGTTCTTC CASSLVLGDWDKNEQFF
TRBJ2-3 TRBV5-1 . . TGCGCCAGCAGCTTGGAAGGACGGGGGAGCACAGATACGCAGTATTTT CASSLEGRGSTDTQYF
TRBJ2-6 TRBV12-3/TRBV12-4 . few TGTGCCAGCTACACCTTCTCTGGGGCCAACGTCCTGACTTTC CASYTFSGANVLTF
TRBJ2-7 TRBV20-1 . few TGCAGTGCTAGAGACCTACAGGACTACTCCTACGAGCAGTACTTC CSARDLQDYSYEQYF
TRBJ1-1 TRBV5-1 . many TGTGCCAGCAGCTTAGGAGGGGACACTGAAGCTTTCTTT CASSLGGDTEAFF
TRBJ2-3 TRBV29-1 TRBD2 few TGCAGCGTTGAAAGAGAGGGCGGGAGGACCACAGATACGCAGTATTTT CSVEREGGRTTDTQYF
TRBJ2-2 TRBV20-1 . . TGCAGTGCTAGAGACGGGAGGAACACCGGGGAGCTGTTTTTT CSARDGRNTGELFF